Listed here is a single TCR beta chain. Its target is not known. This sample is part of a study of T-cell reconstitution after alpha-beta-depleted transplantation in children. TCRbeta library preparation incorporated unique molecular identifiers. TCRdb re-called the PCR reads with MiXCR, one entry per CDR3 protein. The sample has about 540,000 distinct CDR3 sequences, more than 20% seen once; the top ten hold around a third. The study, taken as a whole, reports: By about two months after transplant, alpha-beta T cells reportedly arose from several hundred graft clones that had expanded. T cells produced anew were the main source of T-cell counts and diversity one year after transplant. From surviving recipient T cells and thymic progenitors came the high day-60 TCRbeta diversity observed in some patients.

CDR1 SGHRS and CDR2 YFSETQ come from the germline V gene. The CDR3 sequence is 16 residues long. Trimming took off 4 bases at V and 2 bases at J, with 17 bases between the two ends. The sequences come from PBMCs, collected before TCRalphabeta/CD19-depleted stem cell transplant. The clonotype originates from a boy younger than two with Wiskott-Aldrich syndrome, due to receive a stem cell transplant. This chain links TRBV5-1 with TRBJ2-3; D unclear. In DNA form, the CDR3 reads TGCGCCAGCAGCCGAATGATCCTTAGATACACAGATACGCAGTATTTT. Translating gives CASSRMILRYTDTQYF.